Listed here are 2 T cell receptor beta chains from one sample, sequenced in a study of Graves' ophthalmopathy and Graves' hyperthyroidism. Scientists amplified the TCR beta CDR3 regions from RNA transcripts. First-round RT-PCR relied on HTBI primers, and a second-round multiplex PCR came next. From the multiplex PCR reads, TCRdb called clonotypes with MiXCR, one entry per CDR3 protein. Among over a million distinct CDR3 sequences listed, 35% to 45% were seen once. The sequencing input was peripheral blood or thyroid tissue (not recorded which). The receptor set was obtained from an adult man with Graves' hyperthyroidism.

This clonotype was recorded many times. The chain uses TRBV2 and TRBJ2-7; a weak D match, TRBD1 (6 bases). CDR3 length: 13 amino acids. Trimming pared 6 bases from V and 3 bases from J, leaving 12 bases between. Germline V gene lookup returns CDR1 SNHLY and CDR2 FYNNEI. This CDR3 reads CASRAGVDYEQYF. CDR3 nucleotides: TGTGCCAGCAGGGCAGGGGTCGACTACGAGCAGTACTTC.

This clonotype appeared a few times. The V gene is TRBV5-5, the J gene TRBJ2-7, with 10 bases identical to TRBD1. CDR3 size: 15 residues. Per the germline V gene, CDR1 is SGHKS and CDR2 is YYEKEE (reference sequence). V dropped 1 base and J dropped 5; count of bases not matched to a gene: 6. The CDR3 loop is CASSLRGTGVHEQYF. The CDR3 DNA reads as TGTGCCAGCAGCTTGCGAGGGACAGGGGTCCACGAGCAGTACTTC.